This TCR beta chain was identified during a study of blood T cell repertoires in COVID-19. Study summary: Sites in the United States, Italy and Spain provided acute and convalescent COVID-19 samples. The analysed material was cDNA or gDNA that came from T cells, B-cell-depleted T cells, or PBMCs.

Original processing notes: How many nucleated cells were present was estimated from reference gene primer amplification. Assay used: immunoSEQ multiplex PCR; TCRdb lists only in-frame clones, some missing. V, J and clone size are those of that table, while D and trimming were read from the DNA. The table shows roughly 40,000 clones, with roughly 93% occurring only once. From germline, CDR1 is MGHRA and CDR2 YSYEKL. Trimming pared 4 bases from V and 4 bases from J, leaving 17 bases between. This CDR3 is 15 amino acids long. Sequenced material: peripheral blood. The chain links TRBV4-1 to TRBJ2-7; D gene ambiguous. This receptor was identified in a man aged 45-65 years with active COVID-19. DNA for the CDR3: TGCGCCAGCAGCCCCCTGGCAGGCCCCCAATACGAGCAGTACTTC. Its translation is CASSPLAGPQYEQYF.